This entry lists 10 T cell receptor beta chains sequenced from one sample in a study of cytomegalovirus exposure and HLA in healthy donors. A multiplex PCR was run with 60 Vbeta primers and 13 Jbeta primers. Produced via immunoSEQ multiplex PCR; TCRdb's table is partial and in-frame only. The sample holds about 140,000 clones; over 65% are singletons and the top ten take 2.5% to 3.5%. Sequenced sample: PBMCs. These receptors came from a female donor in good health and CMV-seronegative.

This clone has more than one count but fewer than ten. V is TRBV30 and J is TRBJ1-6; D possibly corresponds to TRBD1 (5 bases). The CDR3 is 15 amino acids. V lost 2 bases and J 5 bases, leaving 13 bases between the germline ends. CDR1 and CDR2 from the germline V gene are GTSNPN and SVGIG (reference sequence). CDR3 bases: TGTGCCTGGAGTTCAAAAACGGGGGATAATTCACCCCTCCACTTT. Translating it yields CAWSSKTGDNSPLHF.

The J gene is TRBJ1-6, the V gene TRBV11-1; D is ambiguous. Per germline, CDR1 SGHAT and CDR2 FQDESV (reference sequence). The CDR3 has 14 amino acids. V was clipped by 2 bases and J by 4 bases, with 6 bases between them. As DNA, the CDR3 is TGTGCCAGCAGCTTAAACCAGTATAATTCACCCCTCCACTTT. It codes for CASSLNQYNSPLHF.

The rearrangement uses TRBV9 and TRBJ1-2, with a possible D match to TRBD1 (6 bases). CDR1 SGDLS and CDR2 YYNGEE come from the germline V gene. The CDR3 spans 17 residues. V lost 4 bases to trimming and J lost 4 bases, with 23 bases between them. The CDR3 spells CASSPSAASGALYGYTF. The CDR3, as DNA: TGTGCCAGCAGCCCGTCGGCAGCATCAGGGGCTCTCTATGGCTACACCTTC. The variable domain in full, with the rest retrieved from reference TRBV9 and TRBJ1-2, is DSGVTQTPKHLITATGQRVTLRCSPRSGDLSVYWYQQSLDQGLQFLIQYYNGEERAKGNILERFSAQQFPDLHSELNLSSLELGDSALYFCASSPSAASGALYGYTFGSGTRLTVV.

This sequence joins TRBV6-1 and TRBJ1-2; D remains unclear. V gave up 3 bases and J gave up 1 base, with 6 bases separating them. The CDR3 is made up of 13 amino acids. Germline V gene lookup returns CDR1 MNHNS and CDR2 SASEGT. The CDR3 is CASSERDNYGYTF. The CDR3 DNA reads TGTGCCAGCAGTGAGAGGGATAACTATGGCTACACCTTC.

This sequence joins TRBV29-1 and TRBJ2-3, with a weak D call TRBD2 (6 bases). The CDR3 loop spans 16 amino acids. The V gene lost 5 bases and the J gene lost 4 bases, with 22 bases spanning the gap. The germline gives CDR1 SQVTM, CDR2 ANQGSEA. CDR3 sequence: CSVCGMDGHNSDTQYF. The CDR3, as DNA: TGCAGCGTTTGCGGGATGGACGGTCATAACTCAGATACGCAGTATTTT.

The chain combines TRBV28 with TRBJ2-7, with 12 bases lining up with TRBD2. Germline CDR1 is MDHEN and CDR2 is SYDVKM. The CDR3 is 14 residues long. The V gene end was trimmed by 9 bases and the J gene end by 3 bases; junction bases not matched to a gene: 6. DNA for the CDR3: TGTGCCAGTATAGCGGGACTAGCGGGCTACGAGCAGTACTTC. Translated, it gives CASIAGLAGYEQYF.

The genes are TRBV6-5 and TRBJ2-7, with 7 bases aligning to TRBD1. The germline V gene has CDR1 MNHEY and CDR2 SVGAGI. The CDR3 runs 14 residues. J gave up 1 base and V 6 bases, and 6 bases lay outside the gene matches. This CDR3 is CASRPPGQSYEQYF. The CDR3 DNA reads TGTGCCAGCAGGCCGCCGGGACAGTCCTACGAGCAGTACTTC.

The chain joins TRBV27 to TRBJ1-5; no firm D call. The length of the CDR3 is 15 residues. V was shortened by 2 bases and J by 1 base, with 9 bases between the two germline ends. Per germline, CDR1 MNHEY and CDR2 SMNVEV (reference sequence). In DNA form, the CDR3 reads TGTGCCAGCAGTTTAGAGGGTACGAGCAATCAGCCCCAGCATTTT. It is translated as CASSLEGTSNQPQHF.

The J gene is TRBJ2-7, the V gene TRBV4-2; 7 bases are a match to TRBD1. The CDR3 extends over 16 amino acids. Trimming cost V 7 bases and J 0 bases; bases outside gene matches: 12. CDR1 is LGHNA and CDR2 is YNFKEQ in the germline V gene. CDR3: CASTPKSGTVSYEQYF. The CDR3, as DNA: TGTGCCAGCACCCCCAAGTCCGGGACAGTCTCCTACGAGCAGTACTTC.

V and J are TRBV5-4 and TRBJ2-3; 11 nucleotides align to TRBD2. Germline V CDR1 and CDR2: SGHNT, YYREEE (reference sequence). The CDR3 is 14 amino acids. J gave up 10 bases and V 5 bases, and 9 bases lay outside the gene matches. CDR3 bases: TGTGCCAGCAGAAATCGGACTAGCGGGTGGTCGCAGTATTTT. This codes for CASRNRTSGWSQYF. Complete variable domain (other parts from reference TRBV5-4 and TRBJ2-3): ETGVTQSPTHLIKTRGQQVTLRCSSQSGHNTVSWYQQALGQGPQFIFQYYREEENGRGNFPPRFSGLQFPNYSSELNVNALELDDSALYLCASRNRTSGWSQYFGPGTRLTVL.